This T cell receptor (beta chain) was obtained from a study of T cells in Graves' hyperthyroidism and ophthalmopathy. This clonotype was seen repeatedly, ten times or more. TCR beta CDR3 regions were amplified from RNA. First-round RT-PCR targeting the TCR CDR3 was performed with the HTBI primer set. From the multiplex PCR reads, TCRdb called clonotypes with MiXCR, one entry per CDR3 protein. The sample shows 300,000 or so distinct CDR3 sequences, about 18% of them seen only once. Material for sequencing was blood. The TCR originated in a woman aged 55 to 70 with Graves' ophthalmopathy.

For the CDR3, the DNA is TGTGCCACCTCTGACGGGGTCTCCTACAATGAGCAGTTCTTC. Translation: CATSDGVSYNEQFF. This chain connects TRBV10-3 to TRBJ2-1; D is perhaps TRBD2 (5 bases). CDR1 is ENHRY, CDR2 SYGVKD, per germline. This CDR3 contains 14 residues. Trimming left V 10 bases short and J 0 bases short, with 13 bases between.